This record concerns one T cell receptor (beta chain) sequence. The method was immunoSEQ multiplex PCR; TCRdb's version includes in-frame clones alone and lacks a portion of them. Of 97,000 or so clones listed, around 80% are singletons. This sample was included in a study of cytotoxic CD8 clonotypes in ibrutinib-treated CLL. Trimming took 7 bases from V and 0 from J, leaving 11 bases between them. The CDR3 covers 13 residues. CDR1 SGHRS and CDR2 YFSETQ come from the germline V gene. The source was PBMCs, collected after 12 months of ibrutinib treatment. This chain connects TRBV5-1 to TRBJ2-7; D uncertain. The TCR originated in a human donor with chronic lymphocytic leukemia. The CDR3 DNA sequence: TGCGCCAGCGGTCAGTGGAGCTCCTACGAGCAGTACTTC. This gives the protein CASGQWSSYEQYF.